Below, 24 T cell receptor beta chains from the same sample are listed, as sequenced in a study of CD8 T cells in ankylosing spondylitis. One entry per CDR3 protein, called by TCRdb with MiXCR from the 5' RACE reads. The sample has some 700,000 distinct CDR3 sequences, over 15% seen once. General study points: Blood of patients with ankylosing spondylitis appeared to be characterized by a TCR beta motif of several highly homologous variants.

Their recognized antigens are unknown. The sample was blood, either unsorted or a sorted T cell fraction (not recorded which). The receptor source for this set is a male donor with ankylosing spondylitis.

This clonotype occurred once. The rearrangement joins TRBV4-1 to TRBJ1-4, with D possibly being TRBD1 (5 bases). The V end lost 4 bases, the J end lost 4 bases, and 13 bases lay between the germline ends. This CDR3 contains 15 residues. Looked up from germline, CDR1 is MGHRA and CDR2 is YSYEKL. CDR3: CASSLIDSYNEKLFF. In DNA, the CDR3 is TGCGCCAGCAGCCTCATTGACAGCTATAATGAAAAACTGTTTTTT.

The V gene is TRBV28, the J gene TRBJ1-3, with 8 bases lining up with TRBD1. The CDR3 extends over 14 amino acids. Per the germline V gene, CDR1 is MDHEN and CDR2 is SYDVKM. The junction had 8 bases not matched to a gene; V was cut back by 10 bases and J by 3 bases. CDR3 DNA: TGTGCCACATTCAAGGGGACAGGTGGAAACACCATATATTTT. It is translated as CATFKGTGGNTIYF.

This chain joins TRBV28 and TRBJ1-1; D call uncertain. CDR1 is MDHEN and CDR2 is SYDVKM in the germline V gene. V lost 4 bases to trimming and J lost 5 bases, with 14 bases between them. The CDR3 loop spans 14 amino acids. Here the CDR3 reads CASSSGGRRTEAFF. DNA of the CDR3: TGTGCCAGCAGTTCCGGCGGCAGGAGGACTGAAGCTTTCTTT.

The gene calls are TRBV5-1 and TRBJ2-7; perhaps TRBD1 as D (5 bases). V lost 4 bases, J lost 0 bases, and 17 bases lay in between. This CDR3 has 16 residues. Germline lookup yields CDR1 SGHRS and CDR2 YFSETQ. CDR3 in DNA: TGCGCCAGCAGCCCAGGACACTACTCGAGCTCCTACGAGCAGTACTTC. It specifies CASSPGHYSSSYEQYF.

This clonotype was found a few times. CDR3 in amino acids: CASSTGLISYEQYF. The DNA of the CDR3 is TGCGCCAGCTCTACGGGACTGATCTCCTACGAGCAGTACTTC. This chain connects TRBV5-1 to TRBJ2-7; perhaps TRBD2 as D (6 bases). V shed 7 bases and J shed 0 bases, with 14 bases lying between them. The V gene's germline CDR1 is SGHRS and CDR2 YFSETQ. The CDR3 runs to 14 residues.

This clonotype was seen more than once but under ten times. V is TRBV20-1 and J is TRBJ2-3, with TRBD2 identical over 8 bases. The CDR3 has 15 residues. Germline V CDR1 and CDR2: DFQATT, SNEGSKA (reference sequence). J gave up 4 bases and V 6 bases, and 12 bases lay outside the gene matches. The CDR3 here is CSALRGGRFADTQYF. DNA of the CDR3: TGCAGTGCACTTCGTGGCGGGAGGTTCGCAGATACGCAGTATTTT.

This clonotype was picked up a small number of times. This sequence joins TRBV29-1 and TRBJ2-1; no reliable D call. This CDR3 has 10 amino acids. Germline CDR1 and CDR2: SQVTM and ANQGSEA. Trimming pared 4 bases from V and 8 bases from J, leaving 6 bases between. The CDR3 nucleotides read TGCAGCGTTGTTTCGTATGAGCAGTTCTTC. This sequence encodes CSVVSYEQFF.

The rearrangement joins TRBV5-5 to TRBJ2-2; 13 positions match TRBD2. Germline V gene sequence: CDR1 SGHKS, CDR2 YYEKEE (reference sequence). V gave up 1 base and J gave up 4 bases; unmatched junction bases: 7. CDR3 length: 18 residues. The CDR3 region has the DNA TGTGCCAGCAGCTTGATTACTAGCGGGAGGGCCGGCACCGGGGAGCTGTTTTTT. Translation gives CASSLITSGRAGTGELFF.

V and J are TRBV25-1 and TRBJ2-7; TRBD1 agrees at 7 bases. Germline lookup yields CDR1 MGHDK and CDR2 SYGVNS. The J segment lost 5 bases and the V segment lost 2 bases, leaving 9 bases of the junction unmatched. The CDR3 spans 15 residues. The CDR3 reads CASSEKETGKNEQYF. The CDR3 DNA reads TGTGCCAGCAGTGAAAAAGAGACAGGGAAGAACGAGCAGTACTTC.

CDR3 DNA sequence: TGTGCCAGCAGCTTCTCGTCGGTGGCTGAAGCTTTCTTT. As protein: CASSFSSVAEAFF. The chain couples TRBV7-9 to TRBJ1-1, with unresolved D. CDR1 SEHNR and CDR2 FQNEAQ come from the germline V gene (reference sequence). This CDR3 has 13 residues. V lost 3 bases to trimming and J lost 6 bases, with 11 bases between them.

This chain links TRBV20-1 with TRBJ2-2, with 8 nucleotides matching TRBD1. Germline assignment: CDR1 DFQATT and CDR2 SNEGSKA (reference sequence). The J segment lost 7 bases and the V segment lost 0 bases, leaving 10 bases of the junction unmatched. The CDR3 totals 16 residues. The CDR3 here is CSARDNWQGASGELFF. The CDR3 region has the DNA TGCAGTGCTAGAGATAACTGGCAGGGGGCGAGCGGGGAGCTGTTTTTT.

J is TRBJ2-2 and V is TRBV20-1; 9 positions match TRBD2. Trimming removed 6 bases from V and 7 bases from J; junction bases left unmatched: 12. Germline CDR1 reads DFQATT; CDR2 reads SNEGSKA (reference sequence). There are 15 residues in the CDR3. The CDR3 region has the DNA TGCAGTGCCCCCTCGAGTAGCGGGAGAAGCGGGGAGCTGTTTTTT. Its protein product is CSAPSSSGRSGELFF.

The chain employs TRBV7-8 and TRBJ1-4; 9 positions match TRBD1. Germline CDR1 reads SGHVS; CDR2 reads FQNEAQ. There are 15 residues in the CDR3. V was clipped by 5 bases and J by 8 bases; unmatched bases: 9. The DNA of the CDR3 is TGTGCCAGCAGCCCAATGTCCGGGACAGGGGAAAAACTGTTTTTT. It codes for CASSPMSGTGEKLFF. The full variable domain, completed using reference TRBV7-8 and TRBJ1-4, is GAGVSQSPRYKVAKRGQDVALRCDPISGHVSLFWYQQALGQGPEFLTYFQNEAQLDKSGLPSDRFFAERPEGSVSTLKIQRTQQEDSAVYLCASSPMSGTGEKLFFGSGTQLSVL.

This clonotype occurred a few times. The CDR3, as DNA: TGTGCCAGCAGCTACAGGACTAGCGGCCCCTACGAGCAGTACTTC. Translated: CASSYRTSGPYEQYF. V usage is TRBV7-2 and J usage is TRBJ2-7; the match to TRBD2 covers 10 bases. This CDR3 comprises 15 residues. V lost 4 bases, J lost 2 bases, and 5 bases stayed unmatched. Germline V gene lookup returns CDR1 SGHTA and CDR2 FQGNSA.

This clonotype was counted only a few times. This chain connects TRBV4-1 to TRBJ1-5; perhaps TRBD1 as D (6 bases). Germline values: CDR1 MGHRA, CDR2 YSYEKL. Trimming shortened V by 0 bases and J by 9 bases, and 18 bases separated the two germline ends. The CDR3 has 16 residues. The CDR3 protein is CASSQEFDRRGGPQHF. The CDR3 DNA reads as TGCGCCAGCAGCCAAGAGTTCGACCGGCGAGGGGGGCCCCAGCATTTT.

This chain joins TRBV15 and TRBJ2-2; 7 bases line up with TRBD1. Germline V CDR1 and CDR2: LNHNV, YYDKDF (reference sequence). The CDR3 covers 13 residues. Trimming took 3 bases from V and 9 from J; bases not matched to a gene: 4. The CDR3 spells CATSSDRVRELFF. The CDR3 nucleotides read TGTGCCACCAGCAGCGACAGGGTGCGGGAGCTGTTTTTT.

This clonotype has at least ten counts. CDR3 residues: CASSFAGKRRESYTF. Here the CDR3 DNA reads TGTGCCAGCAGTTTCGCTGGGAAACGTAGGGAGAGCTACACCTTC. J is TRBJ1-2 and V is TRBV12-3 or TRBV12-4; D gene unclear. The CDR3 consists of 15 residues. V lost 3 bases, J lost 9 bases, and 20 bases lay in between.

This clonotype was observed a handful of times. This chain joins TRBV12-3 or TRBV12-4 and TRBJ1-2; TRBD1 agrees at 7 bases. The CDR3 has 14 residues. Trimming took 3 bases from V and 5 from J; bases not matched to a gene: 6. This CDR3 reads CASSLGDSAYGYTF. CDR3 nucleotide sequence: TGTGCCAGCAGTTTGGGGGACAGTGCTTATGGCTACACCTTC.

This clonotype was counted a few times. CDR3 region: CASSPGPGTGEETQYF. CDR3 DNA sequence: TGTGCCAGCAGCCCGGGCCCCGGGACAGGGGAAGAGACCCAGTACTTC. The chain employs TRBV7-7 and TRBJ2-5, with 10 bases fitting TRBD1. J gave up 3 bases and V 5 bases, and 9 bases lay outside the gene matches. CDR3 length: 16 residues. From germline, CDR1 is SSHAT and CDR2 FNYEAQ (reference sequence).

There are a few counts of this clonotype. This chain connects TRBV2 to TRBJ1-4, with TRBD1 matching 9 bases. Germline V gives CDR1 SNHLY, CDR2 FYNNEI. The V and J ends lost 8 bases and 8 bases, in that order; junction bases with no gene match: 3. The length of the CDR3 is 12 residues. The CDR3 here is CASGQGLEKLFF. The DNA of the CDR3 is TGTGCCAGCGGACAGGGGTTGGAAAAACTGTTTTTT.

The CDR3 loop is CAISEQGLAEYEQYF. The CDR3 bases are TGTGCCATCAGTGAGCAGGGGCTGGCCGAGTACGAGCAGTACTTC. This chain connects TRBV10-3 to TRBJ2-7, with D possibly TRBD1 on 6 matching bases. Trimming removed 2 bases from V and 4 bases from J, with 15 bases in between. CDR1 ENHRY and CDR2 SYGVKD come from the germline V gene. This CDR3 is built from 15 residues.

The CDR3, as DNA: TGTGCCAGCAGCAATCGGGGAAACCTAATGAACACTGAAGCTTTCTTT. Its translation: CASSNRGNLMNTEAFF. This chain uses TRBV5-8 with TRBJ1-1; no clear D gene. Trimming left V 4 bases short and J 0 bases short, with 16 bases between. From germline, CDR1 is SGHTS and CDR2 YDEGEE. The CDR3 sequence is 16 residues long. Together with reference TRBV5-8 and TRBJ1-1, the CDR3 gives the full variable domain: EAGVTQSPTHLIKTRGQQATLRCSPISGHTSVYWYQQALGLGLQFLLWYDEGEERNRGNFPPRFSGRQFPNYSSELNVNALELEDSALYLCASSNRGNLMNTEAFFGQGTRLTVV.

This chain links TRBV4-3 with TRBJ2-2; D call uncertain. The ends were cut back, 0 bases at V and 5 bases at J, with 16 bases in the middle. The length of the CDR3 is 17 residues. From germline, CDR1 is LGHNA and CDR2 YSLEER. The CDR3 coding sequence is TGCGCCAGCAGCCAAGATTTCATAGGAACACTGACCGGGGAGCTGTTTTTT. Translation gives CASSQDFIGTLTGELFF.

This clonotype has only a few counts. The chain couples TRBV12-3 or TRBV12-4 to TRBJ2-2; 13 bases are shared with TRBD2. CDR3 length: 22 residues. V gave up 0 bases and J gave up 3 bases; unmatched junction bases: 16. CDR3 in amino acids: CASSLARMGLAGSAGYTGELFF. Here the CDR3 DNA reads TGTGCCAGCAGTTTAGCGCGTATGGGACTAGCGGGAAGTGCTGGTTACACCGGGGAGCTGTTTTTT.